Included here is one T cell receptor beta chain sequence, with context. Amplification yielded TCR beta CDR3 regions, with RNA transcripts as the source. The HTBI set primed first-round TCR CDR3 RT-PCR. In TCRdb, the multiplex PCR reads were re-called with MiXCR into one record per CDR3 protein. The sample lists approximately 370,000 distinct CDR3 sequences; 17% were seen once. Germline CDR1 LNHDA, CDR2 SQIVND (reference sequence). This CDR3 is built from 15 residues. The V and J ends lost 5 bases and 6 bases respectively, with 20 bases between them. Any patient presenting with uncontrolled infection, other autoimmune disease, pregnancy or lactation was left out. The sample, blood from the first hyperthyroidism diagnosis, precedes any ophthalmopathy symptoms. This record belongs to a study of T cells in Graves' hyperthyroidism and ophthalmopathy.

Sequencing was carried out using blood. V and J are TRBV19 and TRBJ2-7; perhaps TRBD1 as D (7 bases). The receptor's source is a woman in her thirties with Graves' hyperthyroidism that later progressed to Graves' ophthalmopathy. The CDR3 is CASSLQGRGVLEQYF. The CDR3 DNA reads as TGTGCCAGTAGTCTACAGGGGCGGGGTGTTCTCGAGCAGTACTTC.